The clone carrying this TCR beta chain was seen repeatedly, ten times or more. Its specificity is unknown. The sample is drawn from a study of Graves' ophthalmopathy and Graves' hyperthyroidism. The study, taken as a whole, reports: Both a roughly 64% sensitivity and an approximately 72% specificity characterized the model's predictions of ophthalmopathy progression.

The V gene's germline CDR1 is MNHNS and CDR2 SASEGT. The V gene end was trimmed by 6 bases and the J gene end by 7 bases; junction bases not matched to a gene: 7. There are 14 residues in the CDR3. The authors amplified TCR beta CDR3 regions, and they did so from RNA transcripts for repertoire sequencing. HTBI primers served in a first-round RT-PCR, which a second-round multiplex PCR followed. TCRdb used MiXCR to reprocess the multiplex PCR reads, holding one entry per CDR3 protein. In the table there are roughly 380,000 distinct CDR3 sequences, 15% of which are singletons. This clonotype was obtained from a woman aged 18-29 years with stable Graves' hyperthyroidism. The sample taken for sequencing was peripheral blood. The V and J genes are TRBV6-1 and TRBJ2-7, with 12 positions matching TRBD2. CDR3 sequence: CASRASGGAEEQYF. CDR3 nucleotide sequence: TGTGCCAGCAGGGCTAGCGGGGGGGCCGAAGAGCAGTACTTC.